The 17 T cell receptor beta chains below were found in one sample sequenced in a study of blood T cell repertoires in COVID-19. Assay: immunoSEQ multiplex PCR; the TCRdb copy retains only in-frame clones and omits some. Here the sample spans about 300,000 clones, around 86% being singletons. The material sequenced was peripheral blood. The receptors were sampled from a woman in her 50s with acute or convalescent COVID-19.

The rearrangement uses TRBV6-6 and TRBJ1-5, with D possibly matching TRBD1 (6 bases). Germline assignment: CDR1 MNHNY and CDR2 SVGAGI (reference sequence). V lost 6 bases and J lost 3, with 15 bases in between. The CDR3 has 15 amino acids. CDR3 in amino acids: CASRTTGSLNQPQHF. DNA for the CDR3: TGTGCCAGCAGAACGACAGGAAGCCTCAATCAGCCCCAGCATTTT.

The genes are TRBV9 and TRBJ2-5; D not certain. The length of the CDR3 is 14 residues. CDR1 and CDR2 (germline): SGDLS, YYNGEE. V dropped 0 bases and J dropped 2 bases, with 8 bases sitting between them. The CDR3 spells CASSVGPSQETQYF. The CDR3 coding sequence is TGTGCCAGCAGCGTAGGGCCCAGTCAAGAGACCCAGTACTTC.

This clone was seen only once. The CDR3 DNA follows: TGTGCCAGCAGCACTGTTGGCGGCTATGGCTACACCTTC. Its protein product is CASSTVGGYGYTF. The V call is TRBV7-9, the J call TRBJ1-2; D call uncertain. The ends were cut back, 5 bases at V and 4 bases at J, with 11 bases in the middle. The CDR3 is 13 amino acids. The germline V gene encodes CDR1 SEHNR and CDR2 FQNEAQ (reference sequence). The complete variable domain, with remaining parts taken from reference TRBV7-9 and TRBJ1-2, reads DTGVSQNPRHKITKRGQNVTFRCDPISEHNRLYWYRQTLGQGPEFLTYFQNEAQLEKSRLLSDRFSAERPKGSFSTLEIQRTEQGDSAMYLCASSTVGGYGYTFGSGTRLTVV.

The V gene is TRBV15, the J gene TRBJ2-7, with 9 bases lining up with TRBD2. The CDR3 is 15 amino acids. The V gene end was trimmed by 0 bases and the J gene end by 7 bases; junction bases not matched to a gene: 7. CDR1 is LNHNV, CDR2 YYDKDF, per germline (reference sequence). The CDR3 here is CATSRDQGLAREQYF. As DNA, the CDR3 is TGTGCCACCAGCAGAGATCAGGGACTAGCTCGTGAGCAGTACTTC.

The rearrangement links TRBV5-1 to TRBJ2-7, with TRBD1 identical over 10 bases. The length of the CDR3 is 14 residues. Trimming removed 3 bases from V and 5 bases from J; junction bases left unmatched: 5. The germline gives CDR1 SGHRS, CDR2 YFSETQ. The CDR3 loop reads CASSWTGGRNEQYF. CDR3 DNA: TGCGCCAGCAGCTGGACAGGGGGTAGGAACGAGCAGTACTTC.

The J gene is TRBJ2-7, the V gene TRBV27; D ambiguous. Germline V lookup: CDR1 MNHEY, CDR2 SMNVEV (reference sequence). Trimming pared 5 bases from V and 0 bases from J, leaving 14 bases between. The CDR3 extends over 15 amino acids. CDR3 sequence (DNA): TGTGCCAGCAGTCCCCAGACTCTAGGCTCCTACGAGCAGTACTTC. Amino acid sequence: CASSPQTLGSYEQYF.

The gene calls are TRBV14 and TRBJ2-1; D perhaps matches TRBD2 (6 bases). V lost 6 bases, J lost 4 bases, and 13 bases lay in between. The CDR3 consists of 14 residues. The germline V gene has CDR1 SGHDN and CDR2 FVKESK. The chain's CDR3 is CASSPRTTYNEQFF. CDR3 DNA sequence: TGTGCCAGCAGTCCAAGGACTACTTACAATGAGCAGTTCTTC.

This sequence joins TRBV11-2 and TRBJ2-1, with D possibly being TRBD1 (5 bases). Germline assignment: CDR1 SGHAT and CDR2 FQNNGV. This CDR3 contains 12 residues. V was pared by 3 bases and J by 12 bases, with 12 bases between. The CDR3 is CASSLGIQGQFF. The CDR3 DNA reads as TGTGCCAGCAGCTTGGGTATCCAGGGGCAGTTCTTC.

The chain recombines TRBV5-4 with TRBJ2-2; 9 bases agree with TRBD1. J was trimmed by 6 bases and V by 2 bases; bases with no gene match: 8. The V gene's germline CDR1 is SGHNT and CDR2 YYREEE (reference sequence). This CDR3 has 16 residues. CDR3 DNA sequence: TGTGCCAGCAGCTTACCGGGACAGGGTTATGCCGGGGAGCTGTTTTTT. Translating it yields CASSLPGQGYAGELFF.

This clone appeared once. In nucleotides, the CDR3 is TGTGCCAGCAGCCCGTATCCCGGGACTAGCGGGAGCTCCTACAATGAGCAGTTCTTC. This translates into CASSPYPGTSGSSYNEQFF. The J gene is TRBJ2-1, the V gene TRBV14; 14 positions agree with TRBD2. The CDR3 sequence is 19 residues long. In germline, CDR1 is SGHDN, CDR2 FVKESK. J gave up 0 bases and V 4 bases, and 8 bases lay outside the gene matches. Full variable domain (outside the CDR3, taken from reference TRBV14 and TRBJ2-1): EAGVTQFPSHSVIEKGQTVTLRCDPISGHDNLYWYRRVMGKEIKFLLHFVKESKQDESGMPNNRFLAERTGGTYSTLKVQPAELEDSGVYFCASSPYPGTSGSSYNEQFFGPGTRLTVL.

The chain joins TRBV4-3 to TRBJ1-4, with TRBD1 as a possible D gene (5 bases). CDR3 length: 16 amino acids. V was trimmed by 0 bases and J by 3 bases, leaving 11 bases between them. Looked up from germline, CDR1 is LGHNA and CDR2 is YSLEER. As DNA, the CDR3 is TGCGCCAGCAGCCAAGAGTTCCGGGGGGCTAATGAAAAACTGTTTTTT. Translating it yields CASSQEFRGANEKLFF.

V is TRBV27 and J is TRBJ2-1; 7 bases are shared with TRBD1. CDR1 and CDR2 (germline): MNHEY, SMNVEV (reference sequence). The CDR3 covers 16 residues. J gave up 6 bases and V 6 bases, and 14 bases lay outside the gene matches. The CDR3 is CASSRPGQTLFNEQFF. In DNA, the CDR3 is TGTGCCAGCAGCCGCCCGGGACAGACGTTATTCAATGAGCAGTTCTTC.

The V gene is TRBV27, the J gene TRBJ1-5; no firm D call. The V end lost 5 bases, the J end lost 9 bases, and 14 bases lay between the germline ends. Germline CDR1 and CDR2: MNHEY and SMNVEV (reference sequence). The CDR3 spans 13 residues. Here the CDR3 reads CASSPAGGWPQHF. The CDR3 DNA reads TGTGCCAGCAGTCCCGCCGGCGGATGGCCCCAGCATTTT.

The J gene is TRBJ2-5, the V gene TRBV14; D is uncertain. This CDR3 is built from 13 residues. The ends were cut back, 4 bases at V and 0 bases at J, with 6 bases in the middle. Germline values: CDR1 SGHDN, CDR2 FVKESK. The CDR3 DNA follows: TGTGCCAGCAGCCTAAATTACCAAGAGACCCAGTACTTC. Translating gives CASSLNYQETQYF.

The chain has TRBV18 and TRBJ1-4; no definite D call. CDR1 is KGHSH, CDR2 LQKENI, per germline. V lost 2 bases, J lost 5 bases, and 6 bases lay in between. This CDR3 contains 13 residues. CDR3 protein: CASSPELNEKLFF. CDR3 bases: TGTGCCAGCTCACCAGAGTTGAATGAAAAACTGTTTTTT.

This chain links TRBV5-6 with TRBJ2-5; perhaps TRBD2 as D (6 bases). The CDR3 is 14 amino acids. Trimming shortened V by 4 bases and J by 9 bases, and 19 bases separated the two germline ends. Germline V gives CDR1 SGHDT, CDR2 YYEEEE. The CDR3 DNA reads TGTGCCAGCAGCCCACCCACCAGTCCGGGGGCCCAGTACTTC. Amino acids: CASSPPTSPGAQYF. The full variable domain, rest sourced from reference TRBV5-6 and TRBJ2-5, is DAGVTQSPTHLIKTRGQQVTLRCSPKSGHDTVSWYQQALGQGPQFIFQYYEEEERQRGNFPDRFSGHQFPNYSSELNVNALLLGDSALYLCASSPPTSPGAQYFGPGTRLLVL.

This chain links TRBV6-5 with TRBJ1-2, with TRBD1 matching over 9 bases. The V and J ends lost 0 bases and 8 bases, in that order; junction bases with no gene match: 4. This CDR3 has 14 residues. Per germline, CDR1 MNHEY and CDR2 SVGAGI. The CDR3 nucleotides are TGTGCCAGCAGTTACTCACAGGGGGCGCGGGGCTACACCTTC. Amino acids: CASSYSQGARGYTF.